Detailed here is one T cell receptor (beta chain). The antigen is unknown. This record comes from a study of human T cells and chemical hapten exposure. At the level of the study: Diphenylcyclopropenone, dosed weekly to the scalp, was given to patients throughout the approximately 25-week study. Study observations and caveats: Expanded TCRs clustered into significantly more large CDR3 similarity groups than controls, the analysis revealed.

Time point given: patch test 3, about 24 weeks after DPC sensitization. Treatment denoted: therapeutic diphenylcyclopropenone sensitization with weekly scalp DPC. The authors extracted total RNA from unfractionated whole blood. The study's library attached unique molecular identifiers to single cDNA molecules. MiXCR, applied by TCRdb to the RACE reads, yields one record per CDR3 protein. The data contain 95,000 to 150,000 distinct CDR3 sequences, roughly 10% of them singletons. The sequence derives from a woman between 45 and 60 years old with alopecia areata. Some clones in this sample may be carry-over from other donors' samples. Sequenced here: whole blood, sampled in connection with sensitization to the hapten diphenylcyclopropenone (DPC).

DNA of the CDR3: TGTGCCAGTAGTATTGTCGGTCAGCCCCAGCATTTT. Its translation is CASSIVGQPQHF. The V and J genes are TRBV19 and TRBJ1-5; no definite D call. V gave up 3 bases and J gave up 6 bases, with 6 bases separating them. Germline CDR1 and CDR2: LNHDA and SQIVND (reference sequence). CDR3 length: 12 residues. The complete variable domain, with remaining parts taken from reference TRBV19 and TRBJ1-5, reads DGGITQSPKYLFRKEGQNVTLSCEQNLNHDAMYWYRQDPGQGLRLIYYSQIVNDFQKGDIAEGYSVSREKKESFPLTVTSAQKNPTAFYLCASSIVGQPQHFGDGTRLSIL.